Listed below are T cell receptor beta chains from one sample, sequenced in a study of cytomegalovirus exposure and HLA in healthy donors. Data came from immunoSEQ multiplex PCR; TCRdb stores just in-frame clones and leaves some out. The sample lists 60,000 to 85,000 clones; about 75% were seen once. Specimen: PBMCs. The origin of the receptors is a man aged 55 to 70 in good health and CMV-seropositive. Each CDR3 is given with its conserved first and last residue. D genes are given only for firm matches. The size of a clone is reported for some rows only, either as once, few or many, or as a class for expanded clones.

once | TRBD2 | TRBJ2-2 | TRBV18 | CASSPTSGAPSFGELFF | TGTGCCAGCTCACCGACTAGCGGGGCCCCATCCTTCGGGGAGCTGTTTTTT
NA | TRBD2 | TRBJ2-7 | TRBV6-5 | CASSYSGLAGVEQYF | TGTGCCAGCAGTTACTCGGGACTAGCGGGGGTCGAGCAGTACTTC
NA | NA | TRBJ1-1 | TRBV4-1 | CASSHPEGTEAFF | TGCGCCAGCAGCCACCCGGAGGGGACTGAAGCTTTCTTT
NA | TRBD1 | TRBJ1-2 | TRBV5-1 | CASSSEGQLGSGYTF | TGCGCCAGCAGCTCAGAGGGACAGCTCGGCTCTGGCTACACCTTC
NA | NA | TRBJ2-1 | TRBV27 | CASSLFGGSGEQFF | TGTGCCAGCAGCCTATTTGGGGGCTCGGGTGAGCAGTTCTTC
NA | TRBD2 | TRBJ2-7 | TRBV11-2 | CASSSQPFPGGEQYF | TGTGCCAGCAGCTCCCAGCCCTTTCCGGGGGGTGAGCAGTACTTC
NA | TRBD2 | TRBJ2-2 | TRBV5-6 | CASSIGLAGPNTGELFF | TGTGCCAGCAGCATTGGACTAGCGGGGCCGAACACCGGGGAGCTGTTTTTT
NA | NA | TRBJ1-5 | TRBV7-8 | CASSRGGVLSNQPQHF | TGTGCCAGCAGCCGGGGAGGGGTTCTTAGCAATCAGCCCCAGCATTTT
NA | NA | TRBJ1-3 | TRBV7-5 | CARSSPPDFGNTIYF | TGTGCCAGAAGCTCTCCCCCGGACTTCGGAAACACCATATATTTT
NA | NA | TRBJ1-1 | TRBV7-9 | CASSYMNTEAFF | TGTGCCAGCAGCTACATGAACACTGAAGCTTTCTTT
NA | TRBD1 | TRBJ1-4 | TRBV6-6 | CASSYSGTGVELFF | TGTGCCAGCAGTTACAGCGGGACAGGGGTTGAACTGTTTTTT
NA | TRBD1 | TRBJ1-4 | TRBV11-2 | CASSRDRVGEKLFF | TGTGCCAGCAGCCGAGACAGGGTAGGGGAAAAACTGTTTTTT
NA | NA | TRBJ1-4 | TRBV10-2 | CASSEFWDTRATNEKLFF | TGCGCCAGCAGTGAGTTCTGGGACACCCGCGCAACTAATGAAAAACTGTTTTTT
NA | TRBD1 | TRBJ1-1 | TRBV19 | CASRLQGAGTEAFF | TGTGCCAGTAGACTACAGGGGGCTGGCACTGAAGCTTTCTTT
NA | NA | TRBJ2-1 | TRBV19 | CASSIGGGYNEQFF | TGTGCCAGTAGTATAGGTGGCGGTTACAATGAGCAGTTCTTC
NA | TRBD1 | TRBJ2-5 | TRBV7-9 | CASSPYRGFKTQYF | TGTGCCAGCAGCCCGTACAGGGGGTTTAAGACCCAGTACTTC
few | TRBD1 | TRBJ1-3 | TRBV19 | CASRSLRDRGNTIYF | TGTGCCAGTAGATCCCTTCGGGACAGGGGAAACACCATATATTTT
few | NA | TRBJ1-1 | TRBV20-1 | CSANQRAEAFF | TGCAGTGCTAACCAGAGGGCTGAAGCTTTCTTT
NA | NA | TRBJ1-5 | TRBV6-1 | CASSEAGGNQPQHF | TGTGCCAGCAGTGAAGCAGGGGGCAATCAGCCCCAGCATTTT
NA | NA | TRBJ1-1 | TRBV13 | CASSQGTTEAFF | TGTGCCAGCAGCCAGGGTACTACTGAAGCTTTCTTT
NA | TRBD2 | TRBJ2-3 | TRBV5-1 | CASSVVSGREQYF | TGCGCCAGCAGCGTGGTAAGCGGGAGGGAACAGTATTTT
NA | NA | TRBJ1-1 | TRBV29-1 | CSSLTGNTEAFF | TGCAGCTCATTGACAGGGAACACTGAAGCTTTCTTT
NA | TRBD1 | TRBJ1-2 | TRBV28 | CASRTGGANYGYTF | TGTGCCAGCAGGACAGGGGGAGCTAACTATGGCTACACCTTC
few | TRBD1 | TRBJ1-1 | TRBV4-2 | CASSRRDSGRNTEAFF | TGTGCCAGCAGCCGCCGGGACAGCGGCAGGAACACTGAAGCTTTCTTT
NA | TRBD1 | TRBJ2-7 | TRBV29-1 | CSVGNRGYEQYF | TGCAGCGTTGGGAACAGGGGCTACGAGCAGTACTTC
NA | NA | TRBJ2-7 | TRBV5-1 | CASSLGPGSYEQYF | TGCGCCAGCAGCTTGGGTCCGGGATCCTACGAGCAGTACTTC
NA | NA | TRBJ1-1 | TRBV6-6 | CASSYSRGRTEAFF | TGTGCCAGCAGTTACTCGAGGGGGAGAACTGAAGCTTTCTTT
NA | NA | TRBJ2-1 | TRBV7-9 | CASSLERLGQFF | TGTGCCAGCAGCTTAGAGAGGCTTGGGCAGTTCTTC
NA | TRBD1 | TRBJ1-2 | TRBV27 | CASRGDRVRYTF | TGTGCCAGCAGGGGGGACAGGGTTCGGTACACCTTC
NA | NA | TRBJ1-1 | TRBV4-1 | CASSQGLQTVNTEAFF | TGCGCCAGCAGCCAAGGACTCCAGACAGTGAACACTGAAGCTTTCTTT
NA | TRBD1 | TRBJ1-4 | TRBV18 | CASSWTGGRPNEKLFF | TGTGCCAGCTCATGGACAGGGGGCCGTCCTAATGAAAAACTGTTTTTT
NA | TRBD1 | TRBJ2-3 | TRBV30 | CAWRQGVTDTQYF | TGTGCCTGGAGGCAGGGGGTCACAGATACGCAGTATTTT
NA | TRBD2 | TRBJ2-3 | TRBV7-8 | CASSPTSGGRDTQYF | TGTGCCAGCAGTCCGACTAGCGGGGGAAGAGATACGCAGTATTTT
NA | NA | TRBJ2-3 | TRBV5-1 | CASSLGGTDTQYF | TGCGCCAGCAGCTTGGGCGGCACAGATACGCAGTATTTT
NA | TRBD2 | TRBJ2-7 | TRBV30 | CAWRPRAGGYEQYF | TGTGCCTGGAGACCGCGAGCGGGAGGGTACGAGCAGTACTTC
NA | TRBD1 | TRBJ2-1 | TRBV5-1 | CASSLWDRAYNEQFF | TGCGCCAGCAGCTTGTGGGACAGGGCCTACAATGAGCAGTTCTTC
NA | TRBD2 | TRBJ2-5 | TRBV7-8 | CASSVPGLQETQYF | TGTGCCAGCAGCGTCCCGGGACTACAAGAGACCCAGTACTTC
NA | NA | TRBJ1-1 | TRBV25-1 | CASSERAGIEAFF | TGTGCCAGCAGTGAGAGGGCGGGGATTGAAGCTTTCTTT
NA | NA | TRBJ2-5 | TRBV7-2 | CASSPQGGQETQYF | TGTGCCAGCAGCCCCCAGGGAGGCCAAGAGACCCAGTACTTC
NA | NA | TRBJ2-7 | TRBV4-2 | CASSQLGQPSYEQYF | TGTGCCAGCAGCCAACTCGGACAGCCCTCCTACGAGCAGTACTTC
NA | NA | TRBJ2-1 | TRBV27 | CASSLTNFQSSYNEQFF | TGTGCCAGCAGCCTGACAAATTTTCAGAGCTCCTACAATGAGCAGTTCTTC
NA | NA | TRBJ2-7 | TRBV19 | CASSGGLSYEQYF | TGTGCCAGTAGTGGGGGACTTTCCTACGAGCAGTACTTC
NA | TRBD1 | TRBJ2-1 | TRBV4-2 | CASSQSGTGYNEQFF | TGTGCCAGCAGCCAATCCGGGACAGGGTACAATGAGCAGTTCTTC
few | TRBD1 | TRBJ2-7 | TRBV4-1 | CASSQNVGTGIYEQYF | TGCGCCAGCAGCCAAAATGTAGGGACAGGGATTTACGAGCAGTACTTC
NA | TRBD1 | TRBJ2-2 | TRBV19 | CASSRQGQESGELFF | TGTGCCAGTAGCCGACAGGGACAGGAGTCCGGGGAGCTGTTTTTT
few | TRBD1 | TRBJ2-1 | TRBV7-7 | CASSLATGAYNEQFF | TGTGCCAGCAGCTTAGCCACAGGGGCCTACAATGAGCAGTTCTTC
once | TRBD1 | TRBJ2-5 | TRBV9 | CASSEGGQGLQETQYF | TGTGCCAGCAGTGAGGGGGGACAGGGTCTCCAAGAGACCCAGTACTTC
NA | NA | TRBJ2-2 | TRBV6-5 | CASRRTSSGELFF | TGTGCCAGCAGGCGCACTAGTTCCGGGGAGCTGTTTTTT
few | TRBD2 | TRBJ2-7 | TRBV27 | CASSGGEGPYEQYF | TGTGCCAGCAGCGGGGGGGAGGGTCCCTACGAGCAGTACTTC
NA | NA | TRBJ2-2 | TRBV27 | CASNSNRANTGELFF | TGTGCCAGCAATTCAAACAGAGCGAACACCGGGGAGCTGTTTTTT
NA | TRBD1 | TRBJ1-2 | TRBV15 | CATSRDPGQGHGYTF | TGTGCCACCAGCAGAGATCCCGGACAGGGGCATGGCTACACCTTC
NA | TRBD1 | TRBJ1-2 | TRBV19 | CASSKKGQNYGYTF | TGTGCCAGTAGTAAAAAGGGACAGAACTATGGCTACACCTTC
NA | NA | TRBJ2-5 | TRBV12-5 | CASGVPDSGQETQYF | TGTGCTAGTGGCGTACCGGACAGCGGACAAGAGACCCAGTACTTC
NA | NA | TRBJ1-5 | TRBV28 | CASSLWDTWGQPQHF | TGTGCCAGCAGTTTATGGGACACCTGGGGTCAGCCCCAGCATTTT
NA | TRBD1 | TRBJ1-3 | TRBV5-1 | CASSVGQGSGNTIYF | TGCGCCAGCAGCGTGGGACAGGGAAGCGGAAACACCATATATTTT
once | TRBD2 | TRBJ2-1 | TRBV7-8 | CASSLGTSGTYNEQFF | TGTGCCAGCAGCCTGGGGACTAGCGGCACCTACAATGAGCAGTTCTTC
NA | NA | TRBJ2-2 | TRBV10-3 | CAISESIAGPNTGELFF | TGTGCCATCAGTGAGTCGATCGCAGGGCCCAACACCGGGGAGCTGTTTTTT
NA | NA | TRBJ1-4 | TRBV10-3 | CATESGGGDEKLFF | TGTGCCACCGAGAGCGGGGGTGGGGATGAAAAACTGTTTTTT
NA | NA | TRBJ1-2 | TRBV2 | CAGNTGTPGFGYTF | TGTGCCGGGAACACGGGGACTCCGGGATTTGGCTACACCTTC